The clone carrying this TCR beta chain appeared a few times. Per the original data handling: Nucleated cell number was recorded as an estimate derived from reference gene primer amplification. The method was immunoSEQ multiplex PCR; TCRdb's version includes in-frame clones alone and lacks a portion of them. V and J calls and clone size are those listed in that table; D and trimming were worked out from the DNA. The sample lists 140,000 to 150,000 clones, over 75% occurring once. The record originates from a study of blood T cell repertoires in COVID-19. This CDR3 region has 14 residues. CDR1 is SGHDT and CDR2 is YYEEEE in the germline V gene. With 7 bases removed from V and 3 bases from J, the gap between germline ends came to 13 bases.

What was sequenced was peripheral blood. The chain couples TRBV5-6 to TRBJ1-4, with D possibly being TRBD1 (6 bases). The origin of this receptor is a human donor in a cohort sampled during active COVID-19. CDR3 coding DNA: TGTGCCAGCGAAAGACAGGTCCCTAATGAAAAACTGTTTTTT. Protein product: CASERQVPNEKLFF.